Listed here are 5 T cell receptor beta chains from one sample, sequenced in a study of cytomegalovirus exposure and HLA in healthy donors. This PCR relied on a set of 60 Vbeta primers and 13 Jbeta primers. TCRdb keeps only in-frame clones here, not all; method: immunoSEQ multiplex PCR. The sample holds about 120,000 clones, 74% seen once. The specimen was PBMCs. All receptors come from a male donor in good health and CMV-seronegative.

This sequence joins TRBV6-4 and TRBJ1-1; 9 bases agree with TRBD1. Per the germline V gene, CDR1 is MRHNA and CDR2 is SNTAGT. The V gene end was trimmed by 6 bases and the J gene end by 3 bases; junction bases not matched to a gene: 8. The CDR3 loop spans 15 amino acids. The CDR3 sequence: CASSPRDRVYTEAFF. The CDR3 DNA reads TGTGCCAGCAGCCCCCGGGACAGGGTGTACACTGAAGCTTTCTTT.

This sequence joins TRBV5-1 and TRBJ2-6; the D gene is possibly TRBD1 (6 bases). The V gene's germline CDR1 is SGHRS and CDR2 YFSETQ. V gave up 6 bases and J gave up 0 bases, with 13 bases separating them. This CDR3 spans 16 amino acids. In nucleotides, the CDR3 is TGCGCCAGCACCAATGGACAGACCTCTGGGGCCAACGTCCTGACTTTC. Translated, it gives CASTNGQTSGANVLTF.

The chain links TRBV5-1 to TRBJ1-1; a weak D match, TRBD1 (6 bases). CDR1 is SGHRS, CDR2 YFSETQ, per germline. The CDR3 runs 15 residues. Deletions cut 7 bases from V and 1 base from J, with 17 bases between. CDR3 region: CASQAAGAANTEAFF. The CDR3 nucleotides read TGCGCCAGCCAAGCTGCAGGGGCAGCGAACACTGAAGCTTTCTTT. Variable domain in full (rest from reference TRBV5-1 and TRBJ1-1): KAGVTQTPRYLIKTRGQQVTLSCSPISGHRSVSWYQQTPGQGLQFLFEYFSETQRNKGNFPGRFSGRQFSNSRSEMNVSTLELGDSALYLCASQAAGAANTEAFFGQGTRLTVV.

The rearrangement joins TRBV6-5 to TRBJ1-1; 7 bases match TRBD1. This CDR3 is 14 amino acids long. The junction had 10 bases not matched to a gene; V was cut back by 9 bases and J by 3 bases. Looked up from germline, CDR1 is MNHEY and CDR2 is SVGAGI. The CDR3 DNA follows: TGTGCCAGTTTATTCAGGGGGAGGTACACTGAAGCTTTCTTT. As protein: CASLFRGRYTEAFF.

This chain joins TRBV28 and TRBJ2-5; 7 bases agree with TRBD1. The CDR3 runs to 14 residues. Trimming cost V 2 bases and J 5 bases; bases outside gene matches: 5. Germline CDR1 is MDHEN and CDR2 is SYDVKM. CDR3 protein: CASSLPQGVETQYF. The CDR3 DNA reads TGTGCCAGCAGTTTACCCCAGGGGGTTGAGACCCAGTACTTC.